This passage covers 7 T cell receptor beta chains from one sample sequenced in a study of T cell changes during pregnancy in multiple sclerosis. TCRdb's table, derived via immunoSEQ multiplex PCR, lists solely in-frame clones and lacks some. The sample shows more than 15,000 clones, 80% to 90% of them seen only once. The specimen was CD8+ T cells from peripheral blood mononuclear cells, collected in the second trimester of pregnancy. The source is a female donor in good health, enrolled as a control in a pregnancy study.

J is TRBJ2-2 and V is TRBV27, with D unclear. Germline CDR1 and CDR2: MNHEY and SMNVEV (reference sequence). Trimming pared 2 bases from V and 6 bases from J, leaving 13 bases between. This CDR3 region has 15 residues. The CDR3 protein is CASSLAEPMAGELFF. CDR3 nucleotides: TGTGCCAGCAGTTTAGCGGAGCCTATGGCCGGGGAGCTGTTTTTT.

The genes are TRBV27 and TRBJ2-5; D may be TRBD1 (6 bases). Per germline, CDR1 MNHEY and CDR2 SMNVEV (reference sequence). V was cut by 2 bases and J by 1 base, with 8 bases left in between. This CDR3 contains 14 residues. CDR3 residues: CASSLQGPQETQYF. The CDR3, as DNA: TGTGCCAGCAGTTTACAGGGGCCCCAAGAGACCCAGTACTTC.

The CDR3 nucleotides read TGTGCCAGCAGTGAGGGGACAGTATATAATTCACCCCTCCACTTT. It encodes CASSEGTVYNSPLHF. The chain has TRBV6-1 and TRBJ1-6, with 7 bases matching TRBD1. CDR1 MNHNS and CDR2 SASEGT come from the germline V gene. The CDR3 sequence is 15 residues long. V lost 3 bases, J lost 4 bases, and 3 bases stayed unmatched.

The chain uses TRBV5-1 and TRBJ1-6; D is possibly TRBD1 (5 bases). CDR3 length equals 14 residues. Deletions cut 1 base from V and 9 bases from J, with 11 bases between. Germline CDR1 SGHRS, CDR2 YFSETQ. The CDR3 sequence is CASSLYGATSPLHF. The CDR3 DNA is TGCGCCAGCAGCTTGTATGGGGCAACTTCACCCCTCCACTTT. Supplemented by reference TRBV5-1 and TRBJ1-6, the full variable domain reads KAGVTQTPRYLIKTRGQQVTLSCSPISGHRSVSWYQQTPGQGLQFLFEYFSETQRNKGNFPGRFSGRQFSNSRSEMNVSTLELGDSALYLCASSLYGATSPLHFGNGTRLTVT.

V usage is TRBV7-9 and J usage is TRBJ1-2; D not resolved. V shed 5 bases and J shed 10 bases, with 17 bases lying between them. CDR1 and CDR2 from the germline V gene are SEHNR and FQNEAQ (reference sequence). CDR3 size: 13 residues. As DNA, the CDR3 is TGTGCCAGCAGCCCCCCCTTGGGCGATTCCTACACCTTC. This sequence encodes CASSPPLGDSYTF.

J is TRBJ2-1 and V is TRBV5-1; 7 nucleotides agree with TRBD1. The CDR3 spans 16 residues. The J segment lost 3 bases and the V segment lost 4 bases, leaving 10 bases of the junction unmatched. Germline V lookup: CDR1 SGHRS, CDR2 YFSETQ. Here the CDR3 DNA reads TGCGCCAGCAGCCCCAAGGGACAGACCCTCTACAATGAGCAGTTCTTC. This sequence encodes CASSPKGQTLYNEQFF.

J is TRBJ2-3 and V is TRBV7-3; TRBD2 matches at 13 bases. Germline V lookup: CDR1 SGHTA, CDR2 FQGTGA. The CDR3 sequence is 16 residues long. Trimming cost V 5 bases and J 4 bases; bases outside gene matches: 6. The CDR3 here is CASSAGTSGDPDTQYF. The CDR3 DNA sequence: TGTGCCAGCAGCGCCGGGACTAGCGGGGACCCAGATACGCAGTATTTT.